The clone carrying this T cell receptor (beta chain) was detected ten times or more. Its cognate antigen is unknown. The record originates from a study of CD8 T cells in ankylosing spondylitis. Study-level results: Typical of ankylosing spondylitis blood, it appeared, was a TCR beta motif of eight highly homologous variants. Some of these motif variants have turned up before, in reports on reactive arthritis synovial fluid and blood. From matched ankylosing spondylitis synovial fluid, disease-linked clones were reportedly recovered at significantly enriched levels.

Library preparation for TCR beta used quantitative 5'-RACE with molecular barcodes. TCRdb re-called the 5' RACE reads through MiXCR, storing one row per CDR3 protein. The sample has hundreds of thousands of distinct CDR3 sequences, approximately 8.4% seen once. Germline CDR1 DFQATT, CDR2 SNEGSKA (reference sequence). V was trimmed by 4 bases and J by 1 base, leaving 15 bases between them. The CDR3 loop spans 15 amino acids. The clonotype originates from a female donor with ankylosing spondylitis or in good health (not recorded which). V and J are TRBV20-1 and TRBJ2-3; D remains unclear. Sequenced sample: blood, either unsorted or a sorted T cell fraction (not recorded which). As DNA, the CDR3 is TGCAGTGCTAAGGCCGACTCGTCGGGCACAGATACGCAGTATTTT. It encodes CSAKADSSGTDTQYF.